This T cell receptor (beta chain) was captured in a study of molecular identifiers for immune sequencing clone quantification. With RNA at 10%, 30% or 50%, naive CD8 libraries came from roughly 20,000 to 1,000,000 sorted cells. This clonotype was recorded once. At one end the junction does not follow the germline gene, possibly because of a read error. The germline V gene encodes CDR1 MNHNY and CDR2 SVGAGI (reference sequence). This CDR3 comprises 15 residues. A single record per CDR3 protein comes from TCRdb applying MiXCR to the PCR reads. The repertoire holds some 590,000 distinct CDR3 sequences, with approximately 24% as singletons.

Specimen: naive CD8+ T cells from blood, with Jurkat cell RNA spiked in. Documented subset: FACS-sorted CD8+CD4-CCR7+CD45RA+ naive T cells. This TCR came from a human donor in good health. Some libraries in this study had Jurkat cell RNA spiked in. V gene TRBV6-6 combines with J gene TRBJ2-3, with D possibly TRBD2 on 6 matching bases. CDR3 residues: CAGSYGGWGTDTQYF. The CDR3 DNA follows: TGTGCCGGCAGTTACGGGGGATGGGGCACAGATACGCAGTATTTT.